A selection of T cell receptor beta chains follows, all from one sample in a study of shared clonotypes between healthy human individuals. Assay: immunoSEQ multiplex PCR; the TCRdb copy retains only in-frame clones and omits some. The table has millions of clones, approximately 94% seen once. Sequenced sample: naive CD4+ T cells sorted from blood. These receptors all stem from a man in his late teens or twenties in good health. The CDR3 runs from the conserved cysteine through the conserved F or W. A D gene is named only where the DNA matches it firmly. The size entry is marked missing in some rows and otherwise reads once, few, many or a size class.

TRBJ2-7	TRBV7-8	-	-	TGTGCCAGCAGCTTACTAGCAATGCGGGTGAACGAGCAGTACTTC	CASSLLAMRVNEQYF
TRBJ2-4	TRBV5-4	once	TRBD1	TGTGCCAGCAGCACGGACAGGGGGCTTAACATTCAGTACTTC	CASSTDRGLNIQYF
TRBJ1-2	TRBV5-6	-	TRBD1	TGTGCCAGCAGCTTGGGACAGGGCCCTAGCTATGGCTACACCTTC	CASSLGQGPSYGYTF
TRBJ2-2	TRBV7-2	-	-	TGTGCCAGCATGCGGGGAAGGAACACCGGGGAGCTGTTTTTT	CASMRGRNTGELFF
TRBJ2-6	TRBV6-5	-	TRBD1	TGTGCCAGCAGTCCAACAGGGGCTGGGGCCAACGTCCTGACTTTC	CASSPTGAGANVLTF
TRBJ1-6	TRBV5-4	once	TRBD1	TGTGCCAGCAGCCCAGGGACAGGGGCCAATTCACCCCTCCACTTT	CASSPGTGANSPLHF
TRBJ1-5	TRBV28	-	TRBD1	TGTGCCAGCATAGGACAGGGGAGCAATCAGCCCCAGCATTTT	CASIGQGSNQPQHF
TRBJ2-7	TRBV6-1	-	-	TGTGCCAGCAGTGAGGAACATTCCTACGAGCAGTACTTC	CASSEEHSYEQYF
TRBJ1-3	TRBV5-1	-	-	TGCGCCAGCAGCGTGGACCCTGGAAACACCATATATTTT	CASSVDPGNTIYF
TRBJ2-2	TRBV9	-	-	TGTGCCAGCAGCAACCGGGCTCTCACCGGGGAGCTGTTTTTT	CASSNRALTGELFF
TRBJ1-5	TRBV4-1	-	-	TGCGCCAGCAGCCAAGTTGGTATAGGGGTTCTGGAGCCCCAGCATTTT	CASSQVGIGVLEPQHF
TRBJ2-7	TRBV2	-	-	TGTGCCAGCAGTGGGGGCAGCAGCGAGCAGTACTTC	CASSGGSSEQYF
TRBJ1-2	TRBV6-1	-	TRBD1	TGTGCCAGCAGCGAACAAGGACAGGGCGACACCTTC	CASSEQGQGDTF
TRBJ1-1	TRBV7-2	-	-	TGTGCCAGCAGCTTACAGGTAGCGAACACTGAAGCTTTCTTT	CASSLQVANTEAFF